This T cell receptor (beta chain) originates from a study of shared clonotypes between healthy human individuals. In unsorted samples, genomic DNA was obtained using 85 million to 90 million PBMCs. The study, taken as a whole, reports: The researchers took only blood, and tissue repertoires probably look different.

Samples underwent the assay at deep level. Every subset had its genomic DNA shared out evenly among several immunoSEQ plates. Generated by immunoSEQ multiplex PCR, the TCRdb table keeps only in-frame clones and is missing some. Of roughly 500,000 clones in the sample, around 85% were seen once. V lost 1 base, J lost 5 bases, and 6 bases stayed unmatched. Germline V gives CDR1 SGHTA, CDR2 FQGNSA. The length of the CDR3 is 15 residues. Turning to this clone: Its matching antigen is unknown.

The source material was PBMCs. The chain has TRBV7-2 and TRBJ1-2; 8 bases fit TRBD1. This clonotype was sampled from a woman in her thirties or forties in good health. Some clones in this sample may be carry-over from other donors' samples. The CDR3 region has the DNA TGTGCCAGCAGCTTAGTGCGGACAGGGTCGTATGGCTACACCTTC. Translation gives CASSLVRTGSYGYTF.